Listed here are 30 T cell receptor beta chains from one sample, sequenced in a study of T cells in Graves' hyperthyroidism and ophthalmopathy. Amplification yielded TCR beta CDR3 regions, with RNA transcripts as the source. The primer set for the first-round RT-PCR of the TCR CDR3 was HTBI. TCRdb processed the multiplex PCR reads anew with MiXCR; each CDR3 protein has one entry. Among 600,000 to 800,000 distinct CDR3 sequences listed, just over 35% were seen once. Input material: blood. The receptors were sampled from a woman aged 40-49 years with Graves' hyperthyroidism.

The chain has TRBV20-1 and TRBJ1-2; tentative D call: TRBD1 (5 bases). CDR3 length: 13 amino acids. V shed 6 bases and J shed 4 bases, with 15 bases lying between them. Germline V gene data show CDR1 as DFQATT and CDR2 as SNEGSKA (reference sequence). The CDR3 coding sequence is TGCAGTGCCCCGAACAGGAGCTCCTATGGCTACACCTTC. This gives the protein CSAPNRSSYGYTF.

The V and J genes are TRBV7-2 and TRBJ1-1; 7 bases map to TRBD1. The CDR3 totals 13 residues. V lost 5 bases and J lost 11; bases outside the gene matches: 11. Germline-derived CDR1 and CDR2 are SGHTA and FQGNSA. The CDR3 here is CASSQGDTEGAFF. The CDR3 region has the DNA TGTGCCAGCAGCCAGGGGGACACGGAAGGTGCTTTCTTT.

This clonotype was observed many times. This sequence joins TRBV7-2 and TRBJ1-1; tentative D call: TRBD1 (5 bases). CDR1 and CDR2 from the germline V gene are SGHTA and FQGNSA. This CDR3 contains 16 residues. Trimming cost V 1 base and J 1 base, with 13 bases left between them. The CDR3 sequence is CASSLDPGGANTEAFF. CDR3 bases: TGTGCCAGCAGCTTAGACCCCGGGGGAGCGAACACTGAAGCTTTCTTT.

The genes are TRBV12-3 or TRBV12-4 and TRBJ1-5; D possibly corresponds to TRBD1 (5 bases). V was clipped by 5 bases and J by 10 bases, with 15 bases between them. The CDR3 runs to 13 residues. The CDR3 loop is CASSIGAGSPQHF. CDR3 DNA sequence: TGTGCCAGCAGTATAGGGGCGGGTAGCCCCCAGCATTTT.

In this sample, this clonotype turned up many times. This chain connects TRBV12-3 or TRBV12-4 to TRBJ1-5, with D perhaps TRBD1 (5 bases). The CDR3 spans 13 residues. Between the trimmed V and J ends, which lost 5 bases and 6 bases, there was a span of 11 bases. The CDR3: CASSVRGGQPQHF. CDR3 in DNA: TGTGCCAGCAGTGTACGGGGCGGTCAGCCCCAGCATTTT.

This clonotype occurred a few times. The chain couples TRBV25-1 to TRBJ1-6, with 10 bases aligning to TRBD1. The CDR3 has 15 residues. V lost 7 bases and J lost 8; bases outside the gene matches: 8. Per the germline V gene, CDR1 is MGHDK and CDR2 is SYGVNS. CDR3 sequence: CASIRAGTGDSPLHF. The CDR3 DNA reads as TGTGCCAGCATAAGAGCCGGGACAGGGGATTCACCCCTCCACTTT.

The chain joins TRBV7-9 to TRBJ2-3; possibly TRBD1 for D (7 bases). Germline V gene sequence: CDR1 SEHNR, CDR2 FQNEAQ (reference sequence). This CDR3 is 16 amino acids long. Trimming shortened V by 1 base and J by 2 bases, and 13 bases separated the two germline ends. The CDR3 DNA reads TGTGCCAGCAGCTTAGTCCTGGAGGGGGCCACAGATACGCAGTATTTT. It translates to CASSLVLEGATDTQYF.

Of note for this clonotype: At one end, the junction sequence differs from germline, possibly due to a read error. The chain is built from TRBV5-3 and TRBJ2-3; 10 bases line up with TRBD1. TRBV5-3 is identified as an open reading frame with a role that is uncertain. The CDR3 length is 15 residues. The CDR3 DNA sequence: TGTGCCAGCAGCTCCGACAGGGGGCTGGTAGATACGCAGTATTTT. Its protein is CASSSDRGLVDTQYF.

V gene TRBV7-2 combines with J gene TRBJ2-2; tentative D call: TRBD2 (5 bases). CDR3 length equals 16 residues. With 6 bases removed from V and 4 bases from J, the gap between germline ends came to 18 bases. CDR1 is SGHTA, CDR2 FQGNSA, per germline. CDR3 in amino acids: CASSRRGSSGTGELFF. The CDR3 DNA sequence: TGTGCCAGCAGTCGCCGAGGGTCATCGGGCACCGGGGAGCTGTTTTTT.

The rearrangement joins TRBV9 to TRBJ1-2; D not resolved. V was cut by 0 bases and J by 4 bases, with 16 bases left in between. The CDR3 runs to 16 residues. CDR1 and CDR2 (germline): SGDLS, YYNGEE. CDR3 protein: CASSVGEVASSYGYTF. The CDR3, as DNA: TGTGCCAGCAGCGTAGGGGAGGTGGCCAGTAGCTATGGCTACACCTTC.

This clonotype was detected ten times or more. The chain links TRBV4-2 to TRBJ1-6; D ambiguous. V shed 4 bases and J shed 11 bases, with 9 bases lying between them. Per the germline V gene, CDR1 is LGHNA and CDR2 is YNFKEQ. The CDR3 runs 12 residues. DNA for the CDR3: TGTGCCAGCAGCCGGACGAGGACACCCCTCCACTTT. It codes for CASSRTRTPLHF.

J is TRBJ2-3 and V is TRBV24-1, with TRBD2 matching 8 bases. Trimming removed 3 bases from V and 0 bases from J; junction bases left unmatched: 1. CDR1 KGHDR and CDR2 SFDVKD come from the germline V gene. This CDR3 is built from 15 residues. CDR3 coding DNA: TGTGCCACCAGTGATACTAGCGGTAGCACAGATACGCAGTATTTT. This gives the protein CATSDTSGSTDTQYF.

This clonotype appeared once. The rearrangement links TRBV20-1 to TRBJ1-5; TRBD1 might be the D (6 bases). CDR1 DFQATT and CDR2 SNEGSKA come from the germline V gene (reference sequence). The ends were cut back, 6 bases at V and 7 bases at J, with 10 bases in the middle. The CDR3 covers 11 residues. Written as DNA, the CDR3 is TGCAGTGCCAACAGGGAACAGCCCCAGCATTTT. Translation gives CSANREQPQHF.

V is TRBV7-6 and J is TRBJ2-2; 8 bases are a match to TRBD1. The CDR3 sequence is 16 residues long. Unmatched junction bases numbered 4, after V lost 0 bases and J lost 4 bases. The germline V gene has CDR1 SGHVS and CDR2 FNYEAQ. CDR3 protein: CASSLAGQVVTGELFF. For the CDR3, the DNA is TGTGCCAGCAGCTTAGCGGGACAGGTCGTCACCGGGGAGCTGTTTTTT.

The chain uses TRBV7-6 and TRBJ1-6, with unresolved D. Germline CDR1 and CDR2: SGHVS and FNYEAQ. The CDR3 runs to 14 residues. V was pared by 1 base and J by 10 bases, with 11 bases between. The chain's CDR3 is CASSLGVLGSPLHF. The CDR3, as DNA: TGTGCCAGCAGCTTAGGGGTTCTAGGGTCACCCCTCCACTTT. The full variable domain, rest sourced from reference TRBV7-6 and TRBJ1-6, is GAGVSQSPRYKVTKRGQDVALRCDPISGHVSLYWYRQALGQGPEFLTYFNYEAQQDKSGLPNDRFSAERPEGSISTLTIQRTEQRDSAMYRCASSLGVLGSPLHFGNGTRLTVT.

The chain couples TRBV20-1 to TRBJ2-7, with 7 bases lining up with TRBD1. The CDR3 is 13 residues long. The germline gives CDR1 DFQATT, CDR2 SNEGSKA (reference sequence). J lost 2 bases, V lost 3 bases, and 4 bases had no gene match. This CDR3 reads CSASTTGAYEQYF. The CDR3 bases are TGCAGTGCTAGCACCACAGGGGCCTACGAGCAGTACTTC.

Points on this clonotype: A read error may be the cause here, since a much bigger clone is one base away. The chain recombines TRBV19 with TRBJ2-2, with D possibly being TRBD2 (5 bases). Germline CDR1 reads LNHDA; CDR2 reads SQIVND (reference sequence). This CDR3 comprises 13 residues. The CDR3 DNA reads TGTGCCAGTAGCAGGAAGAACACCGGGGAGCTGTCTTTT. Protein product: CASSRKNTGELSF.

This clonotype was seen repeatedly, ten times or more. The chain uses TRBV7-8 and TRBJ2-7; 7 nucleotides align to TRBD1. This CDR3 is 14 amino acids long. The V gene end was trimmed by 7 bases and the J gene end by 0 bases; junction bases not matched to a gene: 6. CDR1 and CDR2 (germline): SGHVS, FQNEAQ. The CDR3 sequence: CASTTTGTSYEQYF. In DNA, the CDR3 is TGTGCCAGCACCACGACAGGGACCTCCTACGAGCAGTACTTC.

This clonotype was seen only a few times. The chain joins TRBV5-1 to TRBJ1-1, with a weak D call TRBD1 (6 bases). The CDR3 runs to 14 residues. Trimming removed 0 bases at V and 4 bases at J, with 10 bases between. Germline loops: CDR1 SGHRS, CDR2 YFSETQ. The CDR3 DNA is TGCGCCAGCAGCTTGGTCAGGGGTTCCACTGAAGCTTTCTTT. As protein: CASSLVRGSTEAFF.

Comments on this clonotype: A read error may explain this, as a much larger clone is one base away. The chain carries TRBV29-1 and TRBJ1-2; weak D call: TRBD1 (5 bases). The CDR3 length is 14 residues. CDR1 is SQVTM and CDR2 is ANQGSEA in the germline V gene. The ends were cut back, 3 bases at V and 7 bases at J, with 18 bases in the middle. CDR3 sequence: CSVEFPSRAGGYTF. CDR3 DNA sequence: TGCAGCGTTGAGTTTCCTTCCAGGGCCGGTGGCTACACCTTC.

This clonotype was observed at least ten times. The V gene is TRBV10-3, the J gene TRBJ1-6; TRBD1 is a possible D gene (6 bases). Germline-derived CDR1 and CDR2 are ENHRY and SYGVKD. This CDR3 is built from 13 residues. The germline V and J ends were trimmed by 3 bases and 9 bases, with 9 bases remaining between them. The CDR3 nucleotides read TGTGCCATCAGTGACTACAGGGTTTCACCCCTCCACTTT. Protein product: CAISDYRVSPLHF.

In this sample, this clonotype turned up once. A much larger clone differs by one base, so this may be a read error. The V gene is TRBV20-1, the J gene TRBJ2-5; 8 nucleotides line up with TRBD2. Germline V gene data show CDR1 as DFQATT and CDR2 as SNEGSKA (reference sequence). The CDR3 is 14 residues long. The CDR3 DNA reads as TGCGGTGCTAGAGATCCCGGGGGGGGAGAGACCCAGTACTTC. Translated: CGARDPGGGETQYF.

CDR3 DNA: TGTGCCAGCAGCTCCAACTGGGACCCACAAGAGACCCAGTACTTC. Translation: CASSSNWDPQETQYF. The chain carries TRBV5-4 and TRBJ2-5; either TRBD1 or TRBD2 may supply D (5 bases each). Germline-derived CDR1 and CDR2 are SGHNT and YYREEE (reference sequence). V was shortened by 3 bases and J by 2 bases, with 14 bases between the two germline ends. CDR3 length equals 15 residues. The entire variable domain, with the rest obtained from reference TRBV5-4 and TRBJ2-5, is as follows: ETGVTQSPTHLIKTRGQQVTLRCSSQSGHNTVSWYQQALGQGPQFIFQYYREEENGRGNFPPRFSGLQFPNYSSELNVNALELDDSALYLCASSSNWDPQETQYFGPGTRLLVL.

This clonotype appeared many times. The chain recombines TRBV7-9 with TRBJ2-5, with unresolved D. The CDR3 runs to 14 residues. The germline V gene encodes CDR1 SEHNR and CDR2 FQNEAQ (reference sequence). Trimming took off 3 bases at V and 2 bases at J, with 10 bases between the two ends. CDR3 loop: CASSFSGLQETQYF. The CDR3 DNA is TGTGCCAGCAGCTTTTCCGGCTTACAAGAGACCCAGTACTTC.

V is TRBV7-9 and J is TRBJ1-1; D not certain. There are 14 residues in the CDR3. Per the germline V gene, CDR1 is SEHNR and CDR2 is FQNEAQ (reference sequence). V was pared by 2 bases and J by 2 bases, with 9 bases between. The CDR3 nucleotides are TGTGCCAGCAGCTTAAAGGACGGAAACACTGAAGCTTTCTTT. Its translation is CASSLKDGNTEAFF.

This chain links TRBV7-2 with TRBJ2-5; D gene uncertain. The V gene's germline CDR1 is SGHTA and CDR2 FQGNSA. Between the trimmed V and J ends, which lost 5 bases and 2 bases, there was a span of 12 bases. The CDR3 runs to 14 residues. The CDR3 loop reads CASSPSEMQETQYF. As DNA, the CDR3 is TGTGCCAGCAGCCCTTCCGAGATGCAAGAGACCCAGTACTTC.

This clonotype was seen only a few times. This chain uses TRBV5-1 with TRBJ1-1; the D gene is possibly TRBD1 (6 bases). The germline V gene has CDR1 SGHRS and CDR2 YFSETQ. CDR3 length equals 14 residues. V was cut by 3 bases and J by 5 bases, with 14 bases left in between. The CDR3 region is CASSSLRGGTEAFF. CDR3 nucleotide sequence: TGCGCCAGCAGCTCACTGAGGGGGGGGACTGAAGCTTTCTTT. Full variable domain (remainder filled in from reference TRBV5-1 and TRBJ1-1): KAGVTQTPRYLIKTRGQQVTLSCSPISGHRSVSWYQQTPGQGLQFLFEYFSETQRNKGNFPGRFSGRQFSNSRSEMNVSTLELGDSALYLCASSSLRGGTEAFFGQGTRLTVV.

This clonotype was recorded a few times. The gene calls are TRBV7-9 and TRBJ1-6; D is undetermined. CDR3 size: 13 residues. Per germline, CDR1 SEHNR and CDR2 FQNEAQ (reference sequence). Trimming stripped 10 bases from V and 7 bases from J, with 14 bases between. CDR3 bases: TGTGCCACCGAAGCAAATAGGAATTCACCCCTCCACTTT. Its translation: CATEANRNSPLHF.

This clonotype has a handful of counts. The chain links TRBV6-5 to TRBJ1-1; 7 nucleotides line up with TRBD1. CDR1 and CDR2 (germline): MNHEY, SVGAGI. This CDR3 is 15 amino acids long. Trimming took 0 bases from V and 3 from J; bases not matched to a gene: 4. CDR3 amino acids: CASSYSDRAYTEAFF. Written as DNA, the CDR3 is TGTGCCAGCAGTTACTCTGACAGGGCGTACACTGAAGCTTTCTTT.

In this sample, this clonotype turned up a few times. The CDR3 nucleotides read TGTGCCAGCAGCTCCGTTAACCGCTACGAGCAGTACTTC. This encodes CASSSVNRYEQYF. The J gene is TRBJ2-7, the V gene TRBV11-2, with D unresolved. Deletions cut 4 bases from V and 3 bases from J, with 10 bases between. Germline V gene data show CDR1 as SGHAT and CDR2 as FQNNGV. The length of the CDR3 is 13 residues.